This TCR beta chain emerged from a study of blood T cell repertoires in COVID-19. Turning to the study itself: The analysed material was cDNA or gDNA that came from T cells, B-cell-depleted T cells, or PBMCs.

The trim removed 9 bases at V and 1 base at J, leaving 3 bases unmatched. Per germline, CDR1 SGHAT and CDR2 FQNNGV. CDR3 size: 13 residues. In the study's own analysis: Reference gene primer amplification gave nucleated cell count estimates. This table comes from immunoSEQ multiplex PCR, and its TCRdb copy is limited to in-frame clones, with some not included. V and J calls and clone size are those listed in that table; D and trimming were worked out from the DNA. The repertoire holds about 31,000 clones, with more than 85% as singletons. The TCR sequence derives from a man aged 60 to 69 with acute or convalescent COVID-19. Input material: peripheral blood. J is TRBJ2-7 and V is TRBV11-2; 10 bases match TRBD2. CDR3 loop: CASGTSASYEQYF. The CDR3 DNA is TGTGCCAGTGGGACTAGCGCGTCCTACGAGCAGTACTTC.